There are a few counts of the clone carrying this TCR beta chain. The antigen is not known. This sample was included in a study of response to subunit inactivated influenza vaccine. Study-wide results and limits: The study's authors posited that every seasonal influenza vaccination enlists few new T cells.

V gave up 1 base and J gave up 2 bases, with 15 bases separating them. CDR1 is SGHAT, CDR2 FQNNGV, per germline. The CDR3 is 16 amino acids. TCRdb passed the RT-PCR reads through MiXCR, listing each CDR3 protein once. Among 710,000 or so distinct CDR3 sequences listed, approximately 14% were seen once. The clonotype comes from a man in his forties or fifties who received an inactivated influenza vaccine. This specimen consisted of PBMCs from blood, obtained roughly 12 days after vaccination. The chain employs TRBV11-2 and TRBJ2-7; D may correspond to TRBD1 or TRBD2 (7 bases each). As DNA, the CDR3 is TGTGCCAGCAGCTTAGGGGGGGGGACAGCGGCCTACGAGCAGTACTTC. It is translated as CASSLGGGTAAYEQYF.